One and the same sample provided the 32 T cell receptor beta chains below, sequenced in a study of type 1 and type 2 diabetes patients. PCR was run on genomic DNA. Amplification of the beta chain CDR3 used 30 forward and 13 reverse multiplex primers. TCRdb itself ran the multiplex PCR reads through MiXCR, one entry per CDR3 protein. The sample records about 270,000 distinct CDR3 sequences, roughly 44% being singletons. Sequences were obtained from peripheral blood mononuclear cells (PBMCs). The origin of the receptors is a man aged 18-30 years with type 2 diabetes.

V is TRBV19 and J is TRBJ2-6, with a tentative D call TRBD1 (6 bases). This CDR3 is 13 amino acids long. Per the germline V gene, CDR1 is LNHDA and CDR2 is SQIVND (reference sequence). V was clipped by 9 bases and J by 2 bases, with 8 bases between them. The CDR3 sequence is CASQGPGANVLTF. The CDR3 DNA is TGTGCCAGCCAGGGGCCTGGGGCCAACGTCCTGACTTTC.

CDR3 bases: TGTGCCTGGAGGCTTACAGGGGGCTACGAGCAGTACTTC. Translating gives CAWRLTGGYEQYF. The chain links TRBV30 to TRBJ2-7, with 8 bases matching TRBD1. The CDR3 consists of 13 residues. Germline CDR1 GTSNPN, CDR2 SVGIG (reference sequence). Trimming at V came to 3 bases and at J to 3 bases, leaving 4 bases not matched to a gene. Complete variable domain (other parts from reference TRBV30 and TRBJ2-7): SQTIHQWPATLVQPVGSPLSLECTVEGTSNPNLYWYRQAAGRGLQLLFYSVGIGQISSEVPQNLSASRPQDRQFILSSKKLLLSDSGFYLCAWRLTGGYEQYFGPGTRLTVT.

This clonotype was found a few times. The chain combines TRBV19 with TRBJ1-1, with D uncertain. The CDR3 length is 15 residues. Germline assignment: CDR1 LNHDA and CDR2 SQIVND (reference sequence). Trimming cost V 3 bases and J 6 bases, with 17 bases left between them. This CDR3 is CASSMKQDLDPEAFF. DNA for the CDR3: TGTGCCAGTAGTATGAAGCAGGACCTTGACCCTGAAGCTTTCTTT.

This clonotype was counted only a few times. J is TRBJ2-7 and V is TRBV15, with D perhaps matching TRBD2 (5 bases). CDR3 length equals 13 residues. Looked up from germline, CDR1 is LNHNV and CDR2 is YYDKDF (reference sequence). The V and J ends lost 2 bases and 2 bases respectively, with 7 bases between them. This CDR3 is CATSRRGAYEQYF. In DNA form, the CDR3 reads TGTGCCACCAGCAGACGGGGAGCCTACGAGCAGTACTTC. The full variable domain, completed using reference TRBV15 and TRBJ2-7, is DAMVIQNPRYQVTQFGKPVTLSCSQTLNHNVMYWYQQKSSQAPKLLFHYYDKDFNNEADTPDNFQSRRPNTSFCFLDIRSPGLGDTAMYLCATSRRGAYEQYFGPGTRLTVT.

Details on this clonotype: The conserved closing phenylalanine or tryptophan is absent in this CDR3, likely reflecting a read error. The V call is TRBV7-3, the J call TRBJ2-5; D remains unclear. This CDR3 is 14 amino acids long. The V end lost 11 bases, the J end lost 5 bases, and 21 bases lay between the germline ends. Germline V lookup: CDR1 SGHTA, CDR2 FQGTGA. The CDR3 spells CAWQTQGRRETQYL. CDR3 coding DNA: TGTGCCTGGCAAACACAAGGACGCCGCGAGACCCAGTACCTC.

The rearrangement uses TRBV20-1 and TRBJ2-7, with 7 nucleotides matching TRBD2. Trimming at V came to 5 bases and at J to 7 bases, leaving 8 bases not matched to a gene. The CDR3 totals 12 residues. Germline V gives CDR1 DFQATT, CDR2 SNEGSKA (reference sequence). The CDR3 DNA reads TGCAGTGCTCGGGACTATTACAATGAGCAGTACTTC. Its translation: CSARDYYNEQYF.

The chain is built from TRBV7-6 and TRBJ1-1, with TRBD1 as a possible D gene (5 bases). CDR3 length equals 14 residues. Trimming took 5 bases from V and 8 from J, leaving 18 bases between them. Looked up from germline, CDR1 is SGHVS and CDR2 is FNYEAQ. This CDR3 is CASSQDRGEKEAFF. CDR3 in DNA: TGTGCCAGCAGCCAAGATAGAGGGGAAAAAGAAGCTTTCTTT. Based on the CDR3 plus reference TRBV7-6 and TRBJ1-1, the full variable domain is GAGVSQSPRYKVTKRGQDVALRCDPISGHVSLYWYRQALGQGPEFLTYFNYEAQQDKSGLPNDRFSAERPEGSISTLTIQRTEQRDSAMYRCASSQDRGEKEAFFGQGTRLTVV.

The chain employs TRBV27 and TRBJ2-5; 11 bases agree with TRBD2. V trimming: 5 bases; J trimming: 4 bases; junction bases outside the gene matches: 6. The CDR3 spans 15 residues. In germline, CDR1 is MNHEY, CDR2 SMNVEV (reference sequence). The DNA of the CDR3 is TGTGCCAGCAGTAGTAGCGGGGGGGCCGCAGAGACCCAGTACTTC. Protein product: CASSSSGGAAETQYF.

As regards this clonotype: The junction shows a germline mismatch at one end, possibly a read error. J is TRBJ2-7 and V is TRBV14, with D possibly called TRBD1 or TRBD2 (5 bases each). There are 18 residues in the CDR3. The germline gives CDR1 SGHDN, CDR2 FVKESK. Here the CDR3 DNA reads TGTGCCAGCAGCCAACATCCGGGACCTGGACGGGGATGGTACGGGCAGTACTTC. Protein: CASSQHPGPGRGWYGQYF.

V and J are TRBV19 and TRBJ1-1; TRBD1 is a possible D gene (5 bases). There are 14 residues in the CDR3. Germline values: CDR1 LNHDA, CDR2 SQIVND (reference sequence). Deletions cut 4 bases from V and 4 bases from J, with 13 bases between. CDR3 sequence reads: CASSTGRGGTEAFF. The CDR3 coding sequence is TGTGCCAGTAGTACTGGTAGGGGTGGCACTGAAGCTTTCTTT.

This sequence joins TRBV10-2 and TRBJ2-7, with D perhaps being TRBD1 or TRBD2 (5 bases each). The DNA end is a closer match to TRBJ2-1, so the J assignment may be wrong. Germline CDR1 is WSHSY and CDR2 is SAAADI. The CDR3 has 11 amino acids. The CDR3 spells CASRDGYEQFF. The CDR3 nucleotides read TGCGCCAGCCGGGACGGGTACGAGCAGTTCTTC.

About this clonotype: A much more abundant neighbour one base away suggests this may be a read error. The gene calls are TRBV14 and TRBJ2-7, with a weak D call TRBD2 (5 bases). The CDR3 consists of 16 residues. Germline assignment: CDR1 SGHDN and CDR2 FVKESK. Trimming removed 6 bases at V and 4 bases at J, with 22 bases between. CDR3 in amino acids: CASSDESGAAFYEQYF. The CDR3 DNA reads TGTGCCAGCAGTGACGAGAGCGGAGCAGCCTTTTACGAGCAGTACTTC. The full variable domain, with the rest looked up from reference TRBV14 and TRBJ2-7, is EAGVTQFPSHSVIEKGQTVTLRCDPISGHDNLYWYRRVMGKEIKFLLHFVKESKQDESGMPNNRFLAERTGGTYSTLKVQPAELEDSGVYFCASSDESGAAFYEQYFGPGTRLTVT.

The chain employs TRBV20-1 and TRBJ1-4; D not resolved. Trimming took 5 bases from V and 1 from J, leaving 8 bases between them. Germline values: CDR1 DFQATT, CDR2 SNEGSKA (reference sequence). The CDR3 sequence is 13 residues long. The chain's CDR3 is CSASQITNEKLFF. The CDR3 DNA reads TGCAGTGCTTCACAGATAACTAATGAAAAACTGTTTTTT.

This clonotype came up a few times. The chain employs TRBV28 and TRBJ2-3; perhaps TRBD1 as D (6 bases). The CDR3 sequence is 13 residues long. Per germline, CDR1 MDHEN and CDR2 SYDVKM. Trimming left V 6 bases short and J 2 bases short, with 9 bases between. Written as DNA, the CDR3 is TGTGCCAGCAGGGACAGTTTCACAGATACGCAGTATTTT. Protein: CASRDSFTDTQYF. Using reference TRBV28 and TRBJ2-3 for the parts outside the CDR3, the full variable domain is DVKVTQSSRYLVKRTGEKVFLECVQDMDHENMFWYRQDPGLGLRLIYFSYDVKMKEKGDIPEGYSVSREKKERFSLILESASTNQTSMYLCASRDSFTDTQYFGPGTRLTVL.

This clonotype was seen at least ten times. The CDR3 sequence is CASSLAETRGSYEQYF. CDR3 DNA sequence: TGTGCCAGCAGCTTAGCCGAGACAAGAGGTAGCTACGAGCAGTACTTC. The chain is built from TRBV7-6 and TRBJ2-7; no definite D call. This CDR3 has 16 amino acids. The germline V gene encodes CDR1 SGHVS and CDR2 FNYEAQ. With 0 bases removed from V and 3 bases from J, the gap between germline ends came to 15 bases.

The V and J genes are TRBV7-8 and TRBJ2-2; D remains unclear. This CDR3 spans 14 amino acids. Germline values: CDR1 SGHVS, CDR2 FQNEAQ. Trimming removed 1 base from V and 3 bases from J, with 6 bases in between. The CDR3 loop reads CASSLGRYTGELFF. The CDR3 region has the DNA TGTGCCAGCAGCTTAGGACGGTACACCGGGGAGCTGTTTTTT. Full variable domain (missing parts from reference TRBV7-8 and TRBJ2-2): GAGVSQSPRYKVAKRGQDVALRCDPISGHVSLFWYQQALGQGPEFLTYFQNEAQLDKSGLPSDRFFAERPEGSVSTLKIQRTQQEDSAVYLCASSLGRYTGELFFGEGSRLTVL.

The chain uses TRBV7-9 and TRBJ2-2, with D possibly being TRBD2 (5 bases). Trimming removed 6 bases from V and 1 base from J, with 12 bases in between. The CDR3 runs to 15 residues. CDR1 and CDR2 from the germline V gene are SEHNR and FQNEAQ (reference sequence). The chain's CDR3 is CASSLRGRNTGELFF. For the CDR3, the DNA is TGTGCCAGCAGTTTAAGAGGGAGGAACACCGGGGAGCTGTTTTTT.

The chain links TRBV30 to TRBJ1-2; D may be TRBD1 (6 bases). The CDR3 extends over 13 amino acids. From germline, CDR1 is GTSNPN and CDR2 SVGIG (reference sequence). Trimming took off 5 bases at V and 8 bases at J, with 18 bases between the two ends. The CDR3 reads CAWVGTIPPGYTF. The CDR3, as DNA: TGTGCCTGGGTTGGGACAATCCCTCCGGGCTACACCTTC.

This clonotype came up a few times. The rearrangement links TRBV5-1 to TRBJ2-1; D not resolved. V was cut by 4 bases and J by 3 bases, with 14 bases left in between. This CDR3 has 15 residues. CDR1 is SGHRS and CDR2 is YFSETQ in the germline V gene. CDR3 loop: CASSPDGLDYNEQFF. CDR3 DNA: TGCGCCAGCAGCCCCGACGGGCTAGACTACAATGAGCAGTTCTTC.

The V gene is TRBV19, the J gene TRBJ2-3, with unresolved D. Trimming stripped 3 bases from V and 2 bases from J, with 9 bases between. The CDR3 is 14 residues long. Germline CDR1 is LNHDA and CDR2 is SQIVND (reference sequence). CDR3 protein: CASSILQTTDTQYF. CDR3 nucleotides: TGTGCCAGTAGTATTCTACAGACCACAGATACGCAGTATTTT.

This clonotype was counted between two and nine times. The chain has TRBV2 and TRBJ2-3, with D unresolved. From germline, CDR1 is SNHLY and CDR2 FYNNEI. The CDR3 covers 10 residues. The ends were cut back, 8 bases at V and 5 bases at J, with 5 bases in the middle. CDR3 loop: CASGIDTQYF. CDR3 DNA: TGTGCCAGCGGGATAGATACGCAGTATTTT.

The J gene is TRBJ2-7, the V gene TRBV20-1, with D uncertain. The CDR3 spans 12 residues. The germline V gene has CDR1 DFQATT and CDR2 SNEGSKA (reference sequence). V dropped 0 bases and J dropped 7 bases, with 10 bases sitting between them. The DNA for the CDR3 is TGCAGTGCTAGAGATTCTGGTAGGGAGCAGTACTTC. This codes for CSARDSGREQYF.

The chain has TRBV4-3 and TRBJ2-5, with D possibly TRBD2 on 6 matching bases. The J call may be faulty, since TRBJ2-1 better matches the DNA end. Germline assignment: CDR1 LGHNA and CDR2 YSLEER. The CDR3 length is 13 residues. Here the CDR3 DNA reads TGCGCCAGCAGCCAAGGGGGGGTCGATGAGCAGTTCTTC. It encodes CASSQGGVDEQFF.

This chain links TRBV15 with TRBJ1-2; 7 bases align to TRBD1. The CDR3 consists of 15 residues. V trimming: 2 bases; J trimming: 4 bases; junction bases outside the gene matches: 7. Germline V gene data show CDR1 as LNHNV and CDR2 as YYDKDF (reference sequence). The CDR3 protein is CATSRSDRPLYGYTF. CDR3 coding DNA: TGTGCCACCAGCAGATCGGACAGGCCTCTCTATGGCTACACCTTC.

In its sample, this clonotype was seen many times. The chain employs TRBV2 and TRBJ2-7; unclear D gene. The CDR3 covers 13 residues. From germline, CDR1 is SNHLY and CDR2 FYNNEI. Trimming pared 4 bases from V and 2 bases from J, leaving 9 bases between. Written as DNA, the CDR3 is TGTGCCAGCAGTGGGACGGACGCCTACGAGCAGTACTTC. This translates into CASSGTDAYEQYF.

Note on this clonotype: At one end the junction does not follow the germline gene, possibly because of a read error. The chain uses TRBV6-6 and TRBJ1-1; perhaps TRBD1 as D (6 bases). Germline CDR1 reads MNHNY; CDR2 reads SVGAGI (reference sequence). The length of the CDR3 is 14 residues. CDR3 sequence (DNA): TGCGCCAGCAGTGACCCAGGGGTAAACACTGAAGCTTTCTTT. As protein: CASSDPGVNTEAFF.

The V and J genes are TRBV20-1 and TRBJ2-7, with 7 positions matching TRBD1. Germline CDR1 reads DFQATT; CDR2 reads SNEGSKA (reference sequence). The CDR3 has 14 amino acids. V was pared by 0 bases and J by 6 bases, with 8 bases of the junction left unmatched. The CDR3 DNA is TGCAGTGCTAGAGATCCCGACAGGGTTAGCGAGCAGTACTTC. This codes for CSARDPDRVSEQYF.

Turning to this clonotype: At one of its ends the junction is not consistent with the germline gene, which may arise from a read error. V usage is TRBV19 and J usage is TRBJ2-1, with TRBD2 matching over 13 bases. Germline CDR1 reads LNHDA; CDR2 reads SQIVND (reference sequence). CDR3 length equals 15 residues. CDR3 in DNA: TGCGCCAGCAGTGTGACTAGCGGGGGGTACAATGAGCAGTTCTTC. Its translation: CASSVTSGGYNEQFF.

About this clonotype: Because it lacks the conserved phenylalanine or tryptophan at the end, this CDR3 is likely a read error. The J gene is TRBJ2-5, the V gene TRBV30; D gene ambiguous. The CDR3 is made up of 15 amino acids. Germline lookup yields CDR1 GTSNPN and CDR2 SVGIG (reference sequence). Trimming took 0 bases from V and 1 from J, leaving 12 bases between them. The CDR3 region is CAWSVLRGPQETQYL. The CDR3 bases are TGTGCCTGGAGTGTTCTCCGTGGGCCCCAAGAGACCCAGTACCTC.

The chain has TRBV2 and TRBJ2-3, with 8 bases lining up with TRBD2. Germline V gives CDR1 SNHLY, CDR2 FYNNEI. The length of the CDR3 is 13 residues. Trimming took 7 bases from V and 1 from J; bases not matched to a gene: 1. As DNA, the CDR3 is TGTGCCAGCAAAGCGGGAGGCACAGATACGCAGTATTTT. It is translated as CASKAGGTDTQYF.

The chain couples TRBV5-1 to TRBJ2-3; D is perhaps TRBD1 (6 bases). Trimming cost V 0 bases and J 6 bases, with 14 bases left between them. This CDR3 region has 15 residues. The germline V gene has CDR1 SGHRS and CDR2 YFSETQ. DNA of the CDR3: TGCGCCAGCAGCTTGGAGGCAGGGGCGAGTGATACGCAGTATTTT. It specifies CASSLEAGASDTQYF.

The V call is TRBV20-1, the J call TRBJ2-5; D gene ambiguous. The CDR3 covers 14 residues. Germline V CDR1 and CDR2: DFQATT, SNEGSKA (reference sequence). Trimming stripped 3 bases from V and 5 bases from J, with 16 bases between. In DNA, the CDR3 is TGCAGTGCTAGGTCCAGCCAGGTTGCGGAGACCCAGTACTTC. It yields the protein CSARSSQVAETQYF.